Presented here are 18 T cell receptor beta chains from one specimen sequenced in a study of cytomegalovirus exposure and HLA in healthy donors. This PCR relied on a set of 60 Vbeta primers and 13 Jbeta primers. TCRdb keeps only in-frame clones here, not all; method: immunoSEQ multiplex PCR. The data contain about 160,000 clones, 80% of them seen just once; the ten biggest clones take up 1%. The sample consisted of PBMCs. The source is a woman between 45 and 60 years old in good health and CMV-seropositive.

As regards this clone: At one of its ends the junction is not consistent with the germline gene, which may arise from a read error. V gene TRBV7-9 combines with J gene TRBJ2-7; D is perhaps TRBD1 (6 bases). This CDR3 region has 13 residues. Germline lookup yields CDR1 SEHNR and CDR2 FQNEAQ (reference sequence). The CDR3 DNA is TGTTCCAGCAGCTTGGCGGCAGGGGACGAGCAGTACTTC. Residues: CSSSLAAGDEQYF. Drawing the rest from reference TRBV7-9 and TRBJ2-7, the complete variable domain is DTGVSQNPRHKITKRGQNVTFRCDPISEHNRLYWYRQTLGQGPEFLTYFQNEAQLEKSRLLSDRFSAERPKGSFSTLEIQRTEQGDSAMYLCSSSLAAGDEQYFGPGTRLTVT.

The J gene is TRBJ1-2, the V gene TRBV19; 10 nucleotides match TRBD1. Germline-derived CDR1 and CDR2 are LNHDA and SQIVND (reference sequence). The CDR3 length is 15 residues. Trimming removed 3 bases from V and 3 bases from J; junction bases left unmatched: 4. This CDR3 is CASSIAGQGDYGYTF. In nucleotides, the CDR3 is TGTGCCAGTAGTATCGCTGGACAGGGGGACTATGGCTACACCTTC.

This clone turned up a few times. For the CDR3, the DNA is TGTGCCAGCAGCCCAGTGGGAGACAATTCACCCCTCCACTTT. Translated: CASSPVGDNSPLHF. This chain connects TRBV2 to TRBJ1-6; D not certain. Germline V lookup: CDR1 SNHLY, CDR2 FYNNEI. V lost 6 bases to trimming and J lost 7 bases, with 13 bases between them. The CDR3 is made up of 14 amino acids.

The chain recombines TRBV7-2 with TRBJ2-5; TRBD2 is a possible D gene (6 bases). The J call is doubtful: the DNA matches TRBJ2-7 better. The CDR3 extends over 16 amino acids. Germline V gene sequence: CDR1 SGHTA, CDR2 FQGNSA. In DNA form, the CDR3 reads TGTGCCAGCAGCTTAGAGTTGGCTAGCGAGAGCTACGAGCAGTACTTC. Its protein is CASSLELASESYEQYF.

This clone was observed a few times. The chain recombines TRBV28 with TRBJ1-2, with 10 bases fitting TRBD1. The V gene end was trimmed by 4 bases and the J gene end by 5 bases; junction bases not matched to a gene: 19. This CDR3 has 19 residues. CDR1 is MDHEN and CDR2 is SYDVKM in the germline V gene. The CDR3 loop is CASSSLTQRPGQGRYGYTF. CDR3 bases: TGTGCCAGCAGTTCCCTGACCCAGCGACCGGGACAGGGGAGGTATGGCTACACCTTC.

This clone was detected a few times. CDR3 in amino acids: CASSPRQDGEQFF. The CDR3 bases are TGCGCCAGCAGTCCCCGACAGGATGGTGAGCAGTTCTTC. The V gene is TRBV5-1, the J gene TRBJ2-1, with D perhaps matching TRBD1 (6 bases). V shed 5 bases and J shed 9 bases, with 15 bases lying between them. The germline V gene encodes CDR1 SGHRS and CDR2 YFSETQ. The CDR3 has 13 residues.

The gene calls are TRBV6-5 and TRBJ1-2, with a weak D call TRBD1 (5 bases). The CDR3 sequence is 13 residues long. V lost 6 bases, J lost 4 bases, and 12 bases lay in between. CDR1 and CDR2 (germline): MNHEY, SVGAGI. CDR3 DNA sequence: TGTGCCAGCAGCCAGGGACTGACCTATGGCTACACCTTC. Its translation: CASSQGLTYGYTF.

Only a few counts were recorded for this clone. The CDR3 DNA sequence: TGCAGCGTTCAGACTAGCGGAAACACCGGGGAGCTGTTTTTT. Translation gives CSVQTSGNTGELFF. The V call is TRBV29-1, the J call TRBJ2-2; 9 nucleotides match TRBD2. This CDR3 contains 14 residues. Germline V gives CDR1 SQVTM, CDR2 ANQGSEA. V was pared by 5 bases and J by 2 bases, with 3 bases of the junction left unmatched.

This clone was recorded once. The V gene is TRBV28, the J gene TRBJ2-5; weak D call: TRBD1 (5 bases). The CDR3 sequence is 13 residues long. Trimming stripped 4 bases from V and 2 bases from J, with 8 bases between. Germline V gene lookup returns CDR1 MDHEN and CDR2 SYDVKM. In DNA, the CDR3 is TGTGCCAGCAGTTGGGGCGGACAAGAGACCCAGTACTTC. It is translated as CASSWGGQETQYF.

The chain has TRBV5-1 and TRBJ2-5; 7 positions match TRBD1. CDR1 SGHRS and CDR2 YFSETQ come from the germline V gene. CDR3 size: 14 residues. V dropped 4 bases and J dropped 1; count of bases not matched to a gene: 4. The CDR3 region is CASSQQGSQETQYF. Written as DNA, the CDR3 is TGCGCCAGCAGCCAACAGGGGTCCCAAGAGACCCAGTACTTC.

The chain carries TRBV4-1 and TRBJ2-3; tentatively, D is TRBD2 (6 bases). Between the trimmed V and J ends, which lost 0 bases and 2 bases, there was a span of 12 bases. Germline CDR1 reads MGHRA; CDR2 reads YSYEKL. The CDR3 has 16 amino acids. Written as DNA, the CDR3 is TGCGCCAGCAGCCAAGATCTTACTAGCTTCACAGATACGCAGTATTTT. It is translated as CASSQDLTSFTDTQYF.

In its sample, this clone was seen once. The V call is TRBV27, the J call TRBJ2-2; a weak D match, TRBD2 (6 bases). There are 19 residues in the CDR3. CDR1 is MNHEY and CDR2 is SMNVEV in the germline V gene (reference sequence). V was trimmed by 10 bases and J by 1 base, leaving 28 bases between them. The CDR3 DNA reads TGTGCCATCACCGGGACTCTTGCCTTTAGAGAGATGAACACCGGGGAGCTGTTTTTT. The encoded protein is CAITGTLAFREMNTGELFF.

The J gene is TRBJ2-1, the V gene TRBV5-1, with 10 bases aligning to TRBD1. The trim removed 3 bases at V and 2 bases at J, leaving 5 bases unmatched. This CDR3 contains 16 residues. CDR1 and CDR2 (germline): SGHRS, YFSETQ. CDR3 in DNA: TGCGCCAGCAGCTACGGGACAGGGGAGGCCTACAATGAGCAGTTCTTC. This gives the protein CASSYGTGEAYNEQFF.

This sequence joins TRBV7-9 and TRBJ2-5; TRBD1 matches 11 bases. Per the germline V gene, CDR1 is SEHNR and CDR2 is FQNEAQ (reference sequence). J gave up 1 base and V 5 bases, and 6 bases lay outside the gene matches. This CDR3 has 16 amino acids. The CDR3 DNA follows: TGTGCCAGCAGCATCGGACAGGGGGCTCTCCAAGAGACCCAGTACTTC. The encoded protein is CASSIGQGALQETQYF.

J is TRBJ2-1 and V is TRBV4-3; D is possibly TRBD2 (5 bases). The CDR3 is 14 residues long. V was pared by 3 bases and J by 9 bases, with 15 bases between. Germline V lookup: CDR1 LGHNA, CDR2 YSLEER. The CDR3 nucleotides are TGCGCCAGCAGCCACCCCGGAATCGGAGGTGAGCAGTTCTTC. Amino acids: CASSHPGIGGEQFF.

The chain employs TRBV14 and TRBJ2-3; D gene uncertain. Germline V gene data show CDR1 as SGHDN and CDR2 as FVKESK. The CDR3 covers 13 residues. V was clipped by 0 bases and J by 3 bases, with 4 bases between them. DNA for the CDR3: TGTGCCAGCAGCCAAGATCGGACAGATACGCAGTATTTT. It translates to CASSQDRTDTQYF.

The V and J genes are TRBV28 and TRBJ1-2, with 7 bases fitting TRBD1. The CDR3 is 14 amino acids. V lost 6 bases, J lost 5 bases, and 9 bases stayed unmatched. Germline V gives CDR1 MDHEN, CDR2 SYDVKM. CDR3: CASRTGTARYGYTF. In DNA form, the CDR3 reads TGTGCCAGCAGAACCGGGACAGCGAGATATGGCTACACCTTC.

V and J are TRBV18 and TRBJ2-7; D unresolved. V lost 3 bases and J 5 bases, leaving 5 bases between the germline ends. This CDR3 region has 11 residues. Germline loops: CDR1 KGHSH, CDR2 LQKENI. The CDR3 sequence is CASSPSHEQYF. In nucleotides, the CDR3 is TGTGCCAGCTCACCCAGTCACGAGCAGTACTTC.